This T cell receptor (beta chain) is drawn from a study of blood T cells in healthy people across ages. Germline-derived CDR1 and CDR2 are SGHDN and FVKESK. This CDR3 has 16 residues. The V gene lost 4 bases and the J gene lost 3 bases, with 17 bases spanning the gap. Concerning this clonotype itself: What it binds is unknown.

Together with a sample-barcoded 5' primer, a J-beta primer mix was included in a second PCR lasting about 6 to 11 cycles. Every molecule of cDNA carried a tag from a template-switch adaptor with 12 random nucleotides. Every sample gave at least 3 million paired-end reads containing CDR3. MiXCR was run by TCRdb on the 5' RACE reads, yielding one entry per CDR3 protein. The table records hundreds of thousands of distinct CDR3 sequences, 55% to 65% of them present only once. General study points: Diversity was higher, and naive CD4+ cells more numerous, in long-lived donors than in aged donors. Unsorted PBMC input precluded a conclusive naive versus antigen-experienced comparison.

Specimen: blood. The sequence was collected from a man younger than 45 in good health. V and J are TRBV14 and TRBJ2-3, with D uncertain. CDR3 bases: TGTGCCAGCAGCCCCGCCCGGAAGAGTAAGACAGATACGCAGTATTTT. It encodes CASSPARKSKTDTQYF.